This T cell receptor beta chain was sequenced during a study of blood T cell repertoires in COVID-19. At the level of the study: Sources were T cells, B-cell-depleted T cells, or PBMCs; the material itself was cDNA or gDNA.

The CDR3 runs 11 residues. Germline lookup yields CDR1 DFQATT and CDR2 SNEGSKA (reference sequence). Trimming cost V 5 bases and J 6 bases; bases outside gene matches: 2. Data came from immunoSEQ multiplex PCR; TCRdb stores just in-frame clones and leaves some out. This sample has 140,000 or so clones; around 90% occur once, and the top ten carry over 9.5%. The chain couples TRBV20-1 to TRBJ2-7, with 9 bases that match TRBD1. The origin of this receptor is a man in his sixties with active or convalescent COVID-19. The sequenced sample was peripheral blood. Here the CDR3 DNA reads TGCAGTGCTGGACAGGGGAGCGAGCAGTACTTC. Its translation is CSAGQGSEQYF.